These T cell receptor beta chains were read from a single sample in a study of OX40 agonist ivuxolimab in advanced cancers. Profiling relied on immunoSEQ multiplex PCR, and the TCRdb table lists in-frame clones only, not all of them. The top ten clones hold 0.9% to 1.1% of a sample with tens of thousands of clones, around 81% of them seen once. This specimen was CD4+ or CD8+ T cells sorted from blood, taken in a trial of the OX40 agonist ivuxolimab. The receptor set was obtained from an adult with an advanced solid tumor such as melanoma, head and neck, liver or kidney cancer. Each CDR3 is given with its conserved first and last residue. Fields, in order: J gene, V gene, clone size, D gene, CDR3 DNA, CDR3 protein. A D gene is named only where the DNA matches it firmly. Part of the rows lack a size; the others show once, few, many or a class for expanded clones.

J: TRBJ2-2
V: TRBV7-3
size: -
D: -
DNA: TGTGCCAGCAGCTTATCTCGAAGTGGGGAGCTGTTTTTT
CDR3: CASSLSRSGELFF

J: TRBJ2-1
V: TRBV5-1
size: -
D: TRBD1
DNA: TGCGCCAGCAGGGTCCCGGGACAGTACAATGAGCAGTTCTTC
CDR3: CASRVPGQYNEQFF

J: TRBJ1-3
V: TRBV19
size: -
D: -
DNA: TGTGCCAGTAGTATAGGAGGGCTTTCTGGAAACACCATATATTTT
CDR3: CASSIGGLSGNTIYF

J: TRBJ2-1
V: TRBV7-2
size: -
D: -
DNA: TGTGCCAGCAGAGAGTCCTCGATCCATGAGCAGTTCTTC
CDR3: CASRESSIHEQFF

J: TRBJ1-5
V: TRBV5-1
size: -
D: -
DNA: TGCGCCAGCAGCCCTGACCCCTCCAGGGCGAATAATCAGCCCCAGCATTTT
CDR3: CASSPDPSRANNQPQHF

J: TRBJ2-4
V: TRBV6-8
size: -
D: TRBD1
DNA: TGTGCCAGCAGTCCTACAGGGGGCCGAGGCATTCAGTACTTC
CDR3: CASSPTGGRGIQYF

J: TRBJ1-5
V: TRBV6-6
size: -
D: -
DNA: TGTGCCAGCAGTTACTCGATTAGCCAGCCCCAGCATTTT
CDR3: CASSYSISQPQHF

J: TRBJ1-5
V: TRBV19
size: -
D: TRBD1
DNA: TGTGCCAGTGGCTCCGGGACAGCTGACAATCAGCCCCAGCATTTT
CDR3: CASGSGTADNQPQHF

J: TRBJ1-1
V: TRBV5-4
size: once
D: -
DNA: TGTGCCAGCAGATATGACAGGAACACTGAAGCTTTCTTT
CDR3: CASRYDRNTEAFF

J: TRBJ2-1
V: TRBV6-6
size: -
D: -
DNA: TGTGCCAGCAGTTATGCTATTCCTTACAATGAGCAGTTCTTC
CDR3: CASSYAIPYNEQFF

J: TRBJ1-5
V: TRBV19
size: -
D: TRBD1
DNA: TGTGCCAGTAGTACCCCGACAGGGAGAAATCAGCCCCAGCATTTT
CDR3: CASSTPTGRNQPQHF

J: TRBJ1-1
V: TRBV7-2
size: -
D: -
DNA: TGTGCCAGCAGCTTAATCTCCCCGTTCACTGAAGCTTTCTTT
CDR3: CASSLISPFTEAFF

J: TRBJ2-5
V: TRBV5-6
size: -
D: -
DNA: TGTGCCAGCAGCTTGGAAGGCGAAGGGGCGGAGACCCAGTACTTC
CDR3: CASSLEGEGAETQYF

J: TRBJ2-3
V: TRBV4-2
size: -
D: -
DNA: TGTGCCAGCAGTTCTGGGGACACCTTGACAGATACGCAGTATTTT
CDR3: CASSSGDTLTDTQYF

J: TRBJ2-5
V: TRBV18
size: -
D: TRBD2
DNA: TGTGCCAGCTCACCTTCCGGGACTAGGCAAGAGACCCAGTACTTC
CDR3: CASSPSGTRQETQYF

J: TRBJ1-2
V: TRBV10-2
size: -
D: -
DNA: TGCGCCAGCAGTCAAGACCCGTTCTCGGTCTACACCTTC
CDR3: CASSQDPFSVYTF

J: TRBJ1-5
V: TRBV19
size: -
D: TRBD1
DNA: TGTGCCAGTAGTATAGTCGTGACAGGGCTTGCTCAGCCCCAGCATTTT
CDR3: CASSIVVTGLAQPQHF

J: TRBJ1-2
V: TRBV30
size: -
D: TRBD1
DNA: TGTGCCTGGAGTGTTGGACAGGGGTACGGCTACACCTTC
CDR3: CAWSVGQGYGYTF

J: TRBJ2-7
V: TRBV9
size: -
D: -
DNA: TGTGCCAGCAGCTTCCGGGACTCAAGATCCTACGAGCAGTACTTC
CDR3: CASSFRDSRSYEQYF

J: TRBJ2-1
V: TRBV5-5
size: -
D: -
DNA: TGTGCCAGCAGCTCAAGCGTAACCGGAGGCGGTGAGCAGTTCTTC
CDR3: CASSSSVTGGGEQFF

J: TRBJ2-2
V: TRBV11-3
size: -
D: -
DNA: TGTGCCAGCAGCTTGAGCGCGAACACCGGGGAGCTGTTTTTT
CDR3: CASSLSANTGELFF

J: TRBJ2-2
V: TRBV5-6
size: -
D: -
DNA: TGTGCCAGCAGCTCTCCGACGTTACGGGAGCTGTTTTTT
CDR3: CASSSPTLRELFF

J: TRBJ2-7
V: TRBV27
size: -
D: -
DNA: TGTGCCAGCAGTTACAGCCGCCCTACCTACGAGCAGTACTTC
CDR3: CASSYSRPTYEQYF

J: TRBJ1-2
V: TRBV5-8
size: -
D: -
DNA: TGTGCCAGCAGCCAACAGGGACCCATCGGCTACACCTTC
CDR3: CASSQQGPIGYTF